This entry features one TCR beta chain sequence. The antigen is unknown. The CDR3 runs 12 residues. Trimming cost V 4 bases and J 8 bases; bases outside gene matches: 4. Germline V CDR1 and CDR2: LNHDA, SQIVND (reference sequence). These data belong to a study of OX40 agonist ivuxolimab in advanced cancers. Study information: Age averaged around 54 years (range roughly 23 to 79), and approximately 80% were male. Study results and caveats: Expanded clones were, on average, more numerous in CD8+ T cells than in CD4+.

Profiling relied on immunoSEQ multiplex PCR, and the TCRdb table lists in-frame clones only, not all of them. The data contain some 80,000 clones, 80% to 90% of them singletons. On cycle 4 day 1 and cycle 7 day 1, as well as at baseline, blood was sampled. The material was CD4+ or CD8+ T cells sorted from blood, obtained in a trial of the OX40 agonist ivuxolimab. The chain joins TRBV19 to TRBJ1-1, with 7 bases matching TRBD1. The TCR originated in an adult with an advanced solid tumor such as melanoma, head and neck, liver or kidney cancer. CDR3 in amino acids: CASSTRDREAFF. CDR3 coding DNA: TGTGCCAGTAGTACCCGGGACAGAGAAGCTTTCTTT.